This T cell receptor (beta chain) was documented in a study of blood T cell repertoires in COVID-19. Study summary: Sample material is recorded as cDNA or gDNA derived from T cells, B-cell-depleted T cells, or PBMCs.

Assay used: immunoSEQ multiplex PCR; TCRdb lists only in-frame clones, some missing. The sample lists approximately 500,000 clones, roughly nine tenths occurring once. The CDR3 consists of 14 residues. Trimming removed 0 bases from V and 5 bases from J, with 8 bases in between. Looked up from germline, CDR1 is SGDLS and CDR2 is YYNGEE. The TCR comes from a man aged 18 to 30 with COVID-19, enrolled during active disease. The J gene is TRBJ1-4, the V gene TRBV9; D ambiguous. Material for sequencing was peripheral blood. The CDR3 nucleotides are TGTGCCAGCAGCGTAGACCAGGCCAATGAAAAACTGTTTTTT. It codes for CASSVDQANEKLFF. The entire variable domain, with the rest obtained from reference TRBV9 and TRBJ1-4, is as follows: DSGVTQTPKHLITATGQRVTLRCSPRSGDLSVYWYQQSLDQGLQFLIQYYNGEERAKGNILERFSAQQFPDLHSELNLSSLELGDSALYFCASSVDQANEKLFFGSGTQLSVL.